Below, 20 T cell receptor beta chains from the same sample are listed, as sequenced in a study of B cell selection in AIRE deficiency. The regulatory T cell sort gate was CD4+CD25hiCD127low/negative. Repertoires were generated with immunoSEQ multiplex PCR, while TCRdb's copy carries only in-frame clones and drops some. The table lists about 21,000 clones, about 94% of them singletons. Sequenced input: Tregs sorted from PBMCs. The receptors here all came from a human donor with AIRE deficiency.

The rearrangement links TRBV6-1 to TRBJ2-5; TRBD2 matches at 8 bases. V lost 6 bases to trimming and J lost 5 bases; unmatched junction nucleotides: 11. Germline loops: CDR1 MNHNS, CDR2 SASEGT. The CDR3 covers 15 residues. CDR3 coding DNA: TGTGCCAGCAGGTTTCGCGGGAGGTCCGGGGAGACCCAGTACTTC. It translates to CASRFRGRSGETQYF.

The chain combines TRBV7-2 with TRBJ2-2, with D hard to call. CDR3 length equals 15 residues. Trimming cost V 1 base and J 3 bases, with 9 bases left between them. Germline-derived CDR1 and CDR2 are SGHTA and FQGNSA. The CDR3 DNA reads as TGTGCCAGCAGCTTAGTCGGTCGGTACACCGGGGAGCTGTTTTTT. It encodes CASSLVGRYTGELFF. Looking up the rest from reference TRBV7-2 and TRBJ2-2 gives the full variable domain: GAGVSQSPSNKVTEKGKDVELRCDPISGHTALYWYRQSLGQGLEFLIYFQGNSAPDKSGLPSDRFSAERTGGSVSTLTIQRTQQEDSAVYLCASSLVGRYTGELFFGEGSRLTVL.

This clone was seen once. The chain recombines TRBV5-4 with TRBJ2-7, with D maybe TRBD2 (7 bases). The germline gives CDR1 SGHNT, CDR2 YYREEE (reference sequence). This CDR3 has 14 amino acids. Between the trimmed V and J ends, which lost 3 bases and 3 bases, there was a span of 13 bases. In DNA, the CDR3 is TGTGCCAGCAGCTCAAAAGGGGGGGTCTACGAGCAGTACTTC. Protein sequence: CASSSKGGVYEQYF.

The count of this clone is one. The genes are TRBV4-2 and TRBJ2-5, with TRBD1 matching over 8 bases. Germline V gives CDR1 LGHNA, CDR2 YNFKEQ. This CDR3 contains 16 residues. V lost 0 bases, J lost 5 bases, and 8 bases stayed unmatched. CDR3 region: CASSQEPNRGLETQYF. As DNA, the CDR3 is TGTGCCAGCAGCCAAGAGCCGAACAGGGGGTTGGAGACCCAGTACTTC.

This rearrangement joins TRBV20-1 to TRBJ1-5; D might be TRBD1 (5 bases). The CDR3 spans 11 residues. Between the trimmed V and J ends, which lost 6 bases and 7 bases, there was a span of 10 bases. The germline V gene encodes CDR1 DFQATT and CDR2 SNEGSKA (reference sequence). In DNA form, the CDR3 reads TGCAGTGCCAGGGTGGGCCAGCCCCAGCATTTT. It encodes CSARVGQPQHF.

The rearrangement joins TRBV10-2 to TRBJ1-1; D is unclear. The CDR3 has 14 amino acids. The germline V gene has CDR1 WSHSY and CDR2 SAAADI. Trimming removed 2 bases at V and 5 bases at J, with 12 bases between. CDR3 sequence: CASSEPALGTEAFF. For the CDR3, the DNA is TGCGCCAGCAGTGAGCCCGCGTTAGGGACTGAAGCTTTCTTT.

The V call is TRBV6-5, the J call TRBJ2-2; D tentatively fits TRBD1 or TRBD2 (5 bases each). The CDR3 runs to 14 residues. Looked up from germline, CDR1 is MNHEY and CDR2 is SVGAGI. The V end was cut by 6 bases, the J end by 5 bases, with 13 bases between. CDR3 in amino acids: CASRFFGATGELFF. DNA of the CDR3: TGTGCCAGCAGATTTTTCGGGGCAACCGGGGAGCTGTTTTTT.

The CDR3 sequence: CASSIQGARTGANVLTF. CDR3 nucleotide sequence: TGTGCCAGTAGTATACAGGGGGCTCGGACTGGGGCCAACGTCCTGACTTTC. The chain recombines TRBV19 with TRBJ2-6, with 8 bases lining up with TRBD1. The CDR3 loop spans 17 amino acids. The germline V gene has CDR1 LNHDA and CDR2 SQIVND (reference sequence). The V segment lost 2 bases and the J segment 2 bases; nucleotides outside the gene matches: 5.

The rearrangement uses TRBV2 and TRBJ2-7; 10 nucleotides match TRBD1. After removal of 4 bases from V and 3 bases from J, the junction contained 0 bases not matched to a gene. The germline V gene has CDR1 SNHLY and CDR2 FYNNEI. The CDR3 loop spans 13 amino acids. CDR3 DNA: TGTGCCAGCAGTGGGACAGGGGGCTACGAGCAGTACTTC. This gives the protein CASSGTGGYEQYF. Full variable domain (rest looked up from reference TRBV2 and TRBJ2-7): EPEVTQTPSHQVTQMGQEVILRCVPISNHLYFYWYRQILGQKVEFLVSFYNNEISEKSEIFDDQFSVERPDGSNFTLKIRSTKLEDSAMYFCASSGTGGYEQYFGPGTRLTVT.

The chain is built from TRBV5-1 and TRBJ2-7; D is unclear. In germline, CDR1 is SGHRS, CDR2 YFSETQ. Trimming pared 5 bases from V and 1 base from J, leaving 4 bases between. This CDR3 is 11 amino acids long. The CDR3 loop reads CASSHSYEQYF. Written as DNA, the CDR3 is TGCGCCAGCAGTCATTCCTACGAGCAGTACTTC. The variable domain in full, completed from reference TRBV5-1 and TRBJ2-7, reads KAGVTQTPRYLIKTRGQQVTLSCSPISGHRSVSWYQQTPGQGLQFLFEYFSETQRNKGNFPGRFSGRQFSNSRSEMNVSTLELGDSALYLCASSHSYEQYFGPGTRLTVT.

The chain joins TRBV15 to TRBJ2-7; D unclear. This CDR3 region has 16 residues. Trimming shortened V by 0 bases and J by 6 bases, and 18 bases separated the two germline ends. Per germline, CDR1 LNHNV and CDR2 YYDKDF (reference sequence). CDR3 sequence (DNA): TGTGCCACCAGCAGAGATGAGGATTGGACGCTTGGCGAGCAGTACTTC. It yields the protein CATSRDEDWTLGEQYF.

The V gene is TRBV11-3, the J gene TRBJ2-1; D call uncertain. Trimming pared 0 bases from V and 2 bases from J, leaving 8 bases between. Per germline, CDR1 SGHNT and CDR2 YENEEA. The CDR3 extends over 15 amino acids. The CDR3 bases are TGTGCCAGCAGCTTAGATTACCGCCCCTACAATGAGCAGTTCTTC. The encoded protein is CASSLDYRPYNEQFF.

This clone was recorded only once. The chain is built from TRBV30 and TRBJ2-2; maybe TRBD2 (6 bases). The germline gives CDR1 GTSNPN, CDR2 SVGIG (reference sequence). Trimming removed 4 bases at V and 6 bases at J, with 15 bases between. This CDR3 is built from 14 residues. CDR3 loop: CAWKLAGWAGELFF. The CDR3 DNA follows: TGTGCCTGGAAACTAGCAGGGTGGGCCGGGGAGCTGTTTTTT.

The V call is TRBV6-1, the J call TRBJ2-3, with TRBD1 matching 7 bases. Germline trimming cut 4 bases from V and 7 bases from J; bases unmatched to any gene: 5. Looked up from germline, CDR1 is MNHNS and CDR2 is SASEGT. The CDR3 spans 13 residues. CDR3 sequence (DNA): TGTGCCAGCAGTGGAGGGGGCTTCCATACGCAGTATTTT. Its protein product is CASSGGGFHTQYF.

The chain is built from TRBV18 and TRBJ1-6; TRBD1 might be the D (5 bases). Germline V CDR1 and CDR2: KGHSH, LQKENI. This CDR3 comprises 15 residues. Trimming removed 4 bases from V and 7 bases from J, with 14 bases in between. DNA of the CDR3: TGTGCCAGCTCACAGACCCAGGGAGGCAATTCACCCCTCCACTTT. It is translated as CASSQTQGGNSPLHF.

The rearrangement joins TRBV27 to TRBJ2-1, with 7 bases lining up with TRBD2. V shed 2 bases and J 8 bases; nucleotides not matched to a gene: 9. Germline V lookup: CDR1 MNHEY, CDR2 SMNVEV (reference sequence). This CDR3 is 15 amino acids long. The CDR3 loop reads CASSLRRAAGDEQFF. The CDR3 DNA is TGTGCCAGCAGTTTAAGGAGAGCGGCGGGGGATGAGCAGTTCTTC.

This clone appeared once. This chain links TRBV5-6 with TRBJ2-2, with unresolved D. The CDR3 is 13 amino acids. V was pared by 2 bases and J by 5 bases, with 7 bases between. Germline lookup yields CDR1 SGHDT and CDR2 YYEEEE. As DNA, the CDR3 is TGTGCCAGCAGCTTTTGGTTTACCGGGGAGCTGTTTTTT. Protein: CASSFWFTGELFF. The whole variable domain, remainder taken from reference TRBV5-6 and TRBJ2-2, is DAGVTQSPTHLIKTRGQQVTLRCSPKSGHDTVSWYQQALGQGPQFIFQYYEEEERQRGNFPDRFSGHQFPNYSSELNVNALLLGDSALYLCASSFWFTGELFFGEGSRLTVL.

The chain employs TRBV6-1 and TRBJ2-1; 8 bases fit TRBD2. The ends lost 5 bases at V and 8 bases at J; junction bases unmatched: 8. Germline CDR1 MNHNS, CDR2 SASEGT. The CDR3 is 14 residues long. The CDR3 here is CASSRREGGHEQFF. CDR3 bases: TGTGCCAGCAGTAGACGGGAGGGTGGGCATGAGCAGTTCTTC.

The rearrangement joins TRBV5-5 to TRBJ1-2, with a possible D match to TRBD1 (6 bases). The germline V and J ends were trimmed by 4 bases and 7 bases, with 14 bases remaining between them. This CDR3 region has 13 residues. Germline V lookup: CDR1 SGHKS, CDR2 YYEKEE (reference sequence). The CDR3 sequence is CASSGNPGVGYTF. The CDR3 DNA is TGTGCCAGCAGCGGGAACCCAGGGGTTGGCTACACCTTC.

This CDR3 is CASSLGVVATNEKLFF. The CDR3 nucleotides read TGTGCCAGCAGCTTAGGTGTTGTTGCAACTAATGAAAAACTGTTTTTT. The V gene is TRBV7-9, the J gene TRBJ1-4; D gene uncertain. The V and J ends lost 1 base and 0 bases respectively, with 9 bases between them. Germline-derived CDR1 and CDR2 are SEHNR and FQNEAQ (reference sequence). The CDR3 length is 16 residues.